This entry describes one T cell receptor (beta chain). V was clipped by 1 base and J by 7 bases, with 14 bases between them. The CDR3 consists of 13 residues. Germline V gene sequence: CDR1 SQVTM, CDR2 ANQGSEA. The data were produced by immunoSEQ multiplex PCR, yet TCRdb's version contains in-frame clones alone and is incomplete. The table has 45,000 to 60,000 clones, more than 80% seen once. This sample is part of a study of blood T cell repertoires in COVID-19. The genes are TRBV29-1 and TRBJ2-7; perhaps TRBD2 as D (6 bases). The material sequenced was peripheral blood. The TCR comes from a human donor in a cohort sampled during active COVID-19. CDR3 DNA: TGCAGCGTTGAAGTGGGGGGTATTGGGGAGCAGTACTTC. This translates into CSVEVGGIGEQYF.